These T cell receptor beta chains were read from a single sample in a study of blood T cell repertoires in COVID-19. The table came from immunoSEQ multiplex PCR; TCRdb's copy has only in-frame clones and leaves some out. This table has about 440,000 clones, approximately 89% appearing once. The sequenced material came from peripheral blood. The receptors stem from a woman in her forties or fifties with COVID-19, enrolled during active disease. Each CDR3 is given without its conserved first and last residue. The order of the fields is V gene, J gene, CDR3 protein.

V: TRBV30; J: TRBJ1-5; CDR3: AWSSVRDTNQPQH
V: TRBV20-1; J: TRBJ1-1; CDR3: SATDSLNTEAF
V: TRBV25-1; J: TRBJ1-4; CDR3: ASSDPQGGGQGEKLF
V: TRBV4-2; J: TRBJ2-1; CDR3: ASSQDTGSSSYNEQF
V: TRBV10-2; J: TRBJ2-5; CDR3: ASRPTGGDETQY
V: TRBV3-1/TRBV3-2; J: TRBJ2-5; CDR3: ASSHYPKGERGAGETQY
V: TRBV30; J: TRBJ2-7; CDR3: ACRDRGSYEQY
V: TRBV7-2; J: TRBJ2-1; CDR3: ASSSYRGTRNEQF
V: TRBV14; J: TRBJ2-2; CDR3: ASSQWTSGMTGELF
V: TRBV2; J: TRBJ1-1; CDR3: ASTGPGETNTEAF
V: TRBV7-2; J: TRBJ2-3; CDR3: ASSLRGGTGDTQY
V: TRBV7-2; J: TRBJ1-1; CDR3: ASSLQGSVTEAF
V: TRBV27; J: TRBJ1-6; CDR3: ASSFSGSPLH
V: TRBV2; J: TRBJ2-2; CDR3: ASKDTHNTGELF
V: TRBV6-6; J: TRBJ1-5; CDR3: ASSYSGQGNQPQH
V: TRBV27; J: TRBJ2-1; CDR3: ASSLGTSGGNEQF
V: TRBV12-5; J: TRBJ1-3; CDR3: ASGLDRASGNTIY
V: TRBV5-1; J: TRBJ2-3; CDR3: ASSPSASTDTQY
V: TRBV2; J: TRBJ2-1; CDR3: ATKRGGFNEQF
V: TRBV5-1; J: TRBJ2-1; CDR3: ASSMGQGYEQF
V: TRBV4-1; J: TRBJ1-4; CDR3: ASSQAGGTNEKLF
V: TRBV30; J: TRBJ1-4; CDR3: AWSPGTGFFGEKLF
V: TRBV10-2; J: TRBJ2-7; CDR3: ATLETGIGEQY
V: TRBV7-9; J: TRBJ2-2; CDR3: ASSSISGGPSGELF
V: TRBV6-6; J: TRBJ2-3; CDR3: ASQTGSDTQY
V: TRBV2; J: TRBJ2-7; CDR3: ASSGTGTYEQY
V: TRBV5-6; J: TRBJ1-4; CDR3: ASSSSGGRVNEKLF
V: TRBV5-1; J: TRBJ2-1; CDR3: ASSPRSRDSLSYNEQF
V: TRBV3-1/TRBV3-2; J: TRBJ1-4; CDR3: ASSQGAIGEKLF
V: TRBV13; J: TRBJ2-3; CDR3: ASSLGATGHTDTQY
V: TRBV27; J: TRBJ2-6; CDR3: ASSLLGDSSSGANVLT
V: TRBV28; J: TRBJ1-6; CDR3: ASKGGLTYNSPLH
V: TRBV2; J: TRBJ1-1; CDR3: ASSDRQPEAF
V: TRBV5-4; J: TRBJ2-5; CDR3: ASSLDSLGARRSQY
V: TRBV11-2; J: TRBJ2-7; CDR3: ASRSLGGVGEQY
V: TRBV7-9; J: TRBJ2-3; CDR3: ASSLVGGAYTQY
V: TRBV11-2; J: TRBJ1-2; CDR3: ASSSGEGYGYT
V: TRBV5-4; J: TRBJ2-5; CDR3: ASTPESRGKETQY
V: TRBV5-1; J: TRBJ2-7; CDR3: ASSAGTVSYEQY
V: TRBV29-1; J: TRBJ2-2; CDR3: SVVPPENTGELF
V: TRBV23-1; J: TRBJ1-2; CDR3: ASSLYRHRDYGYT
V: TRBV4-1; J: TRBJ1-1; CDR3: ASSQVRQGYTEAF
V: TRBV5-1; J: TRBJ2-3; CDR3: ASSTRDFTDTQY
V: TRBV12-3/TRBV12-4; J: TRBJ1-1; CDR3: ASSLGPSEAF
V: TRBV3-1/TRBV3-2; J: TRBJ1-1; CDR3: ASSLLGGMNTEAF
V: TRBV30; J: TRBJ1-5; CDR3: AWSVGVNSNQPQH
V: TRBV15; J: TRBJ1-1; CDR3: ATRSILGASTEAF
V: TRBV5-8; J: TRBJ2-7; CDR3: ASSIYSGGQSEQY
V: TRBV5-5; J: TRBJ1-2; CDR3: ASSFILRDRGRGSYGYT
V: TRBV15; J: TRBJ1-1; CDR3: ATSRAGGQGGAEAF
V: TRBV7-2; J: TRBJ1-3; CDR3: ASSVRQNGNTIY
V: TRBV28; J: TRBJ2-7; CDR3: ASTNSGGTYEQY
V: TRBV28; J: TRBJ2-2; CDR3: ASSYYSAKGRGNGELF
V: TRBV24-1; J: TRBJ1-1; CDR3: ATSDPGQGFGGNTEAF
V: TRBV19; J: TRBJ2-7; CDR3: ASTPGTGGSYEQY
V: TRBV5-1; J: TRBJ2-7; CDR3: ASSLDSQGGEQY
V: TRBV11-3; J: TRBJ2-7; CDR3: ASSLEQRGGPRSYEQY
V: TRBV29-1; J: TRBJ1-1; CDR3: SVEVSRSEAF
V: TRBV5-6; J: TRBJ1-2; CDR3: ASSLDSYGYT